This entry is about one TCR beta chain. The data were taken from a study of blood T cell repertoires in COVID-19. Study as a whole: Sources were T cells, B-cell-depleted T cells, or PBMCs; the material itself was cDNA or gDNA.

Libraries were prepared by immunoSEQ multiplex PCR; TCRdb keeps only in-frame clonotypes and omits some of them. The table records tens of thousands of clones, about 83% of them present only once. V shed 5 bases and J 5 bases; nucleotides not matched to a gene: 13. Germline CDR1 SGHAT, CDR2 FQNNGV. The CDR3 contains 16 residues. This sequence originates from a woman aged 55-70 years with acute or convalescent COVID-19. This sequence joins TRBV11-2 and TRBJ2-5; 8 bases match TRBD1. Sequences were obtained from peripheral blood. The CDR3 sequence: CASSPGGQGVFETQYF. The CDR3, as DNA: TGTGCCAGCAGCCCCGGTGGACAGGGTGTGTTTGAGACCCAGTACTTC.